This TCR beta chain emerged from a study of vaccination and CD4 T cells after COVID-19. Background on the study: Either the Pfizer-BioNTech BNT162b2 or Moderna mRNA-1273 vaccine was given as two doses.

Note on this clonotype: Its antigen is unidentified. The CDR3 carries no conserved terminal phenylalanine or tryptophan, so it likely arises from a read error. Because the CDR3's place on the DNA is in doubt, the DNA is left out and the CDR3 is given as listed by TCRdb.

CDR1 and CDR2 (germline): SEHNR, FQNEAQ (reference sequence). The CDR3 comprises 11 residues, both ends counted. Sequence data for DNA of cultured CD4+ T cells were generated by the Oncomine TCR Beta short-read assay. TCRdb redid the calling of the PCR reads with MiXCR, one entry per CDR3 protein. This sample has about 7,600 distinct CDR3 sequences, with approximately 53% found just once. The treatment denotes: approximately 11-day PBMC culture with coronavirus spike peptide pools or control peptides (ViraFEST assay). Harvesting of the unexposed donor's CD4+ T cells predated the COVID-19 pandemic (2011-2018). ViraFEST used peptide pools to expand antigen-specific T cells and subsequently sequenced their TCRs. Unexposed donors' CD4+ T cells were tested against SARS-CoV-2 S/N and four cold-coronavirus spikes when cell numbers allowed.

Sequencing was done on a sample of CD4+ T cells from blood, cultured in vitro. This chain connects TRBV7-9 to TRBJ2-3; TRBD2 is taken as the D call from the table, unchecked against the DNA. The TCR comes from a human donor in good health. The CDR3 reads CASSSGRAFIR.